A single sample gave rise to the 22 T cell receptor beta chains below, sequenced in a study of CD8+ T cells in alopecia areata. Treatment defined: oral pan-JAK inhibitor, 5-10 mg twice daily. cDNA prepared by RNA extraction and subsequent reverse transcription served as the template for sequencing. Generated by immunoSEQ multiplex PCR, the TCRdb table keeps only in-frame clones and is missing some. Of about 180,000 clones in the sample, about 48% were seen once. Source: CD8+ T cells sorted from blood, taken at week 24, from a patient treated with tofacitinib. The receptors shown here come from a human donor with alopecia areata.

The rearrangement joins TRBV7-6 to TRBJ1-1; D is possibly TRBD1 (5 bases). From germline, CDR1 is SGHVS and CDR2 FNYEAQ. V was shortened by 1 base and J by 2 bases, with 14 bases between the two germline ends. The CDR3 runs 16 residues. The CDR3 region is CASSLGGGGLNTEAFF. For the CDR3, the DNA is TGTGCCAGCAGCTTAGGTGGGGGGGGTCTTAACACTGAAGCTTTCTTT. Filled out from reference TRBV7-6 and TRBJ1-1, the complete variable domain reads GAGVSQSPRYKVTKRGQDVALRCDPISGHVSLYWYRQALGQGPEFLTYFNYEAQQDKSGLPNDRFSAERPEGSISTLTIQRTEQRDSAMYRCASSLGGGGLNTEAFFGQGTRLTVV.

This clone was observed once. This rearrangement joins TRBV29-1 to TRBJ1-1; D gene unclear. Per germline, CDR1 SQVTM and CDR2 ANQGSEA. V gave up 1 base and J gave up 6 bases, with 15 bases separating them. The CDR3 extends over 14 amino acids. The CDR3 nucleotides are TGCAGCGTTGAAGGTGGGCCCGACGGCGCTGAAGCTTTCTTT. It translates to CSVEGGPDGAEAFF.

This chain connects TRBV5-1 to TRBJ2-2, with D tentatively TRBD1 (6 bases). Germline V gene sequence: CDR1 SGHRS, CDR2 YFSETQ. This CDR3 contains 14 residues. The germline V and J ends were trimmed by 6 bases and 0 bases, with 9 bases remaining between them. CDR3 in amino acids: CASTGTPNTGELFF. The DNA for the CDR3 is TGCGCCAGCACCGGGACACCGAACACCGGGGAGCTGTTTTTT.

The V and J genes are TRBV27 and TRBJ1-1; no definite D call. V lost 4 bases to trimming and J lost 0 bases, with 12 bases between them. The CDR3 is 15 residues long. Germline CDR1 is MNHEY and CDR2 is SMNVEV (reference sequence). CDR3 in amino acids: CASSSPYKMNTEAFF. The CDR3 DNA is TGTGCCAGCAGTTCACCTTACAAGATGAACACTGAAGCTTTCTTT.

The gene calls are TRBV4-3 and TRBJ2-2, with 10 bases matching TRBD1. V gave up 4 bases and J gave up 7 bases; unmatched junction bases: 15. Germline lookup yields CDR1 LGHNA and CDR2 YSLEER. The CDR3 has 18 amino acids. CDR3 nucleotide sequence: TGCGCCAGCAGCCGTCTTCACCCCGGGACAGGGGATTACGGGGAGCTGTTTTTT. Its translation is CASSRLHPGTGDYGELFF.

This sequence joins TRBV28 and TRBJ2-7; weak D call: TRBD2 (7 bases). In germline, CDR1 is MDHEN, CDR2 SYDVKM. Trimming took off 5 bases at V and 6 bases at J, with 20 bases between the two ends. This CDR3 is 15 amino acids long. CDR3 nucleotide sequence: TGTGCCAGCAGTAACACAGGGAGGGCTCTCGGCGAGCAGTACTTC. Encoded protein: CASSNTGRALGEQYF.

V and J are TRBV29-1 and TRBJ1-1; 8 nucleotides align to TRBD1. From germline, CDR1 is SQVTM and CDR2 ANQGSEA. Trimming removed 7 bases from V and 3 bases from J; junction bases left unmatched: 7. The CDR3 runs to 13 residues. In nucleotides, the CDR3 is TGCAGCGGGACTCAGGGGGCATACACTGAAGCTTTCTTT. This translates into CSGTQGAYTEAFF.

The gene calls are TRBV13 and TRBJ1-1, with 8 bases identical to TRBD1. Germline V gives CDR1 PRHDT, CDR2 FYEKMQ (reference sequence). J lost 1 base, V lost 7 bases, and 8 bases had no gene match. CDR3 length equals 15 residues. In DNA form, the CDR3 reads TGTGCCAGCACCATCACCGGGACAGGGAACACTGAAGCTTTCTTT. Protein sequence: CASTITGTGNTEAFF.

This chain joins TRBV29-1 and TRBJ1-2; 8 bases are a match to TRBD1. Germline V gene sequence: CDR1 SQVTM, CDR2 ANQGSEA. CDR3 size: 17 residues. Trimming took 0 bases from V and 3 from J; bases not matched to a gene: 12. The CDR3: CSVEDLSVSDRDYGYTF. CDR3 DNA: TGCAGCGTTGAAGATCTTTCCGTGTCGGACAGGGACTATGGCTACACCTTC. Supplemented by reference TRBV29-1 and TRBJ1-2, the full variable domain reads SAVISQKPSRDICQRGTSLTIQCQVDSQVTMMFWYRQQPGQSLTLIATANQGSEATYESGFVIDKFPISRPNLTFSTLTVSNMSPEDSSIYLCSVEDLSVSDRDYGYTFGSGTRLTVV.

This clone has more than one count but fewer than ten. The chain recombines TRBV4-3 with TRBJ1-1; D gene ambiguous. CDR3 size: 16 residues. Germline lookup yields CDR1 LGHNA and CDR2 YSLEER. The V gene lost 0 bases and the J gene lost 6 bases, with 17 bases spanning the gap. The CDR3 reads CASSQDRKYAAAEAFF. The DNA for the CDR3 is TGCGCCAGCAGCCAAGATCGCAAATACGCGGCCGCTGAAGCTTTCTTT.

This clone was seen once. V and J are TRBV7-3 and TRBJ1-2; D possibly corresponds to TRBD1 (5 bases). Trimming removed 5 bases from V and 3 bases from J, with 10 bases in between. CDR3 length equals 13 residues. In germline, CDR1 is SGHTA, CDR2 FQGTGA. CDR3 amino acids: CASSPGGDYGYTF. For the CDR3, the DNA is TGTGCCAGCAGCCCCGGGGGGGACTATGGCTACACCTTC.

The chain recombines TRBV29-1 with TRBJ2-7; D remains unclear. The CDR3 length is 13 residues. CDR1 is SQVTM, CDR2 ANQGSEA, per germline. V lost 0 bases and J 0 bases, leaving 6 bases between the germline ends. The CDR3 region is CSVEEAASYEQYF. CDR3 in DNA: TGCAGCGTTGAAGAAGCAGCCTCCTACGAGCAGTACTTC.

The chain joins TRBV5-1 to TRBJ1-2; D is possibly TRBD1 (6 bases). CDR1 is SGHRS and CDR2 is YFSETQ in the germline V gene. The CDR3 loop spans 15 amino acids. Trimming pared 4 bases from V and 5 bases from J, leaving 18 bases between. The CDR3 nucleotides are TGCGCCAGCAGCCGGAGCATGGAGGGGGAGTATGGCTACACCTTC. Amino acids: CASSRSMEGEYGYTF.

The chain employs TRBV2 and TRBJ1-2; TRBD1 matches at 10 bases. The CDR3 contains 18 residues. Germline V gene lookup returns CDR1 SNHLY and CDR2 FYNNEI. The trim removed 4 bases at V and 1 base at J, leaving 12 bases unmatched. CDR3 DNA: TGTGCCAGCAGTGCCCCCGGGACAGGGGACCTTCTTAACTATGGCTACACCTTC. Translation: CASSAPGTGDLLNYGYTF. Variable domain in full (rest from reference TRBV2 and TRBJ1-2): EPEVTQTPSHQVTQMGQEVILRCVPISNHLYFYWYRQILGQKVEFLVSFYNNEISEKSEIFDDQFSVERPDGSNFTLKIRSTKLEDSAMYFCASSAPGTGDLLNYGYTFGSGTRLTVV.

The chain couples TRBV6-6 to TRBJ1-5, with no clear D. The CDR3 is made up of 15 amino acids. Germline assignment: CDR1 MNHNY and CDR2 SVGAGI (reference sequence). Between the trimmed V and J ends, which lost 0 bases and 3 bases, there was a span of 9 bases. The CDR3 spells CASSYSDGFNQPQHF. For the CDR3, the DNA is TGTGCCAGCAGTTACTCGGACGGCTTCAATCAGCCCCAGCATTTT.

This clone occurred a few times. The chain combines TRBV11-2 with TRBJ2-2; the D is unclear. This CDR3 region has 12 residues. The germline gives CDR1 SGHAT, CDR2 FQNNGV. The germline V and J ends were trimmed by 10 bases and 6 bases, with 12 bases remaining between them. The chain's CDR3 is CATLGIAGELFF. In nucleotides, the CDR3 is TGTGCCACCTTGGGTATCGCCGGGGAGCTGTTTTTT.

V and J are TRBV7-9 and TRBJ2-4; D possibly corresponds to TRBD1 (6 bases). The CDR3 has 16 amino acids. The V end lost 1 base, the J end lost 2 bases, and 12 bases lay between the germline ends. Germline loops: CDR1 SEHNR, CDR2 FQNEAQ (reference sequence). Written as DNA, the CDR3 is TGTGCCAGCAGCTTAGTGGACAGTCCCTCCAAAAACATTCAGTACTTC. This translates into CASSLVDSPSKNIQYF. The variable domain in full, with the rest retrieved from reference TRBV7-9 and TRBJ2-4, is DTGVSQNPRHKITKRGQNVTFRCDPISEHNRLYWYRQTLGQGPEFLTYFQNEAQLEKSRLLSDRFSAERPKGSFSTLEIQRTEQGDSAMYLCASSLVDSPSKNIQYFGAGTRLSVL.

This clone was seen more than once but under ten times. The CDR3 protein is CASSMGNTDTQYF. Here the CDR3 DNA reads TGTGCCAGTAGTATGGGGAACACAGATACGCAGTATTTT. J is TRBJ2-3 and V is TRBV19; unclear D gene. The CDR3 length is 13 residues. V was trimmed by 3 bases and J by 2 bases, leaving 6 bases between them. CDR1 LNHDA and CDR2 SQIVND come from the germline V gene (reference sequence). Full variable domain (outside the CDR3, taken from reference TRBV19 and TRBJ2-3): DGGITQSPKYLFRKEGQNVTLSCEQNLNHDAMYWYRQDPGQGLRLIYYSQIVNDFQKGDIAEGYSVSREKKESFPLTVTSAQKNPTAFYLCASSMGNTDTQYFGPGTRLTVL.

As concerns this clone: Other DNA sequences of this sample code for an identical CDR3. The chain recombines TRBV25-1 with TRBJ1-1, with D unclear. Trimming left V 4 bases short and J 1 base short, with 4 bases between. The CDR3 sequence is 12 residues long. Germline V gene sequence: CDR1 MGHDK, CDR2 SYGVNS. CDR3 loop: CASSGGNTEAFF. The CDR3 nucleotides are TGTGCCAGCAGTGGAGGGAACACTGAAGCTTTCTTT. Using reference TRBV25-1 and TRBJ1-1 for the parts outside the CDR3, the full variable domain is EADIYQTPRYLVIGTGKKITLECSQTMGHDKMYWYQQDPGMELHLIHYSYGVNSTEKGDLSSESTVSRIRTEHFPLTLESARPSHTSQYLCASSGGNTEAFFGQGTRLTVV.

This clone has more than one count but fewer than ten. V is TRBV6-6 and J is TRBJ1-1; 7 bases agree with TRBD1. The CDR3 length is 11 residues. V was pared by 10 bases and J by 5 bases, with 4 bases of the junction left unmatched. Germline V gene data show CDR1 as MNHNY and CDR2 as SVGAGI (reference sequence). In DNA form, the CDR3 reads TGTGCCATCAGGGGGGGAACTGAAGCTTTCTTT. This encodes CAIRGGTEAFF.

The genes are TRBV19 and TRBJ1-1, with D possibly being TRBD1 (5 bases). CDR1 is LNHDA and CDR2 is SQIVND in the germline V gene (reference sequence). V gave up 2 bases and J gave up 4 bases, with 11 bases separating them. This CDR3 has 14 residues. The chain's CDR3 is CASSISTGSTEAFF. The DNA for the CDR3 is TGTGCCAGTAGTATAAGTACAGGCAGCACTGAAGCTTTCTTT.

V is TRBV5-1 and J is TRBJ1-5; D remains unclear. CDR3 size: 14 residues. The V gene lost 0 bases and the J gene lost 4 bases, with 8 bases spanning the gap. Germline V CDR1 and CDR2: SGHRS, YFSETQ. The DNA for the CDR3 is TGCGCCAGCAGCTTGGGCGGGGTAAATCAGCCCCAGCATTTT. It encodes CASSLGGVNQPQHF.